These T cell receptor beta chains were read from a single sample in a study of cytomegalovirus exposure and HLA in healthy donors. Assay: immunoSEQ multiplex PCR; the TCRdb copy retains only in-frame clones and omits some. Here the sample spans 150,000 to 200,000 clones, over 75% being singletons. The sample taken for sequencing was PBMCs. These receptor sequences come from a man aged 35 to 55 in good health and CMV-seropositive. CDR3s include the opening cysteine and the closing phenylalanine or tryptophan. A D gene is named only where the DNA matches it firmly. Rows give clone size only sometimes, using once, few, many, or a class for an expanded clone.

J: TRBJ2-7; size: .; V: TRBV27; D: .; length: 13; CDR3: CASSLGTLYEQYF; DNA: TGTGCCAGCAGTTTAGGGACACTCTACGAGCAGTACTTC
J: TRBJ2-1; size: .; V: TRBV30; D: .; length: 12; CDR3: CAWSLAVSEQFF; DNA: TGTGCCTGGAGCTTAGCGGTGTCTGAGCAGTTCTTC
J: TRBJ2-5; size: .; V: TRBV27; D: .; length: 13; CDR3: CASSLAGGETQYF; DNA: TGTGCCAGCAGTTTGGCGGGTGGAGAGACCCAGTACTTC
J: TRBJ1-1; size: .; V: TRBV18; D: .; length: 14; CDR3: CASSPPRGNTEAFF; DNA: TGTGCCAGCTCACCACCCAGGGGTAACACTGAAGCTTTCTTT
J: TRBJ1-3; size: .; V: TRBV18; D: .; length: 16; CDR3: CASSPPSTGRGNTIYF; DNA: TGTGCCAGCTCACCACCGAGCACAGGGCGAGGAAACACCATATATTTT
J: TRBJ2-7; size: .; V: TRBV30; D: .; length: 11; CDR3: CAWTLSHEQYF; DNA: TGTGCCTGGACATTAAGCCACGAGCAGTACTTC
J: TRBJ1-4; size: .; V: TRBV28; D: .; length: 16; CDR3: CASSLRPGGANEKLFF; DNA: TGTGCCAGCAGTTTAAGGCCGGGGGGGGCTAATGAAAAACTGTTTTTT
J: TRBJ1-1; size: .; V: TRBV7-2; D: .; length: 13; CDR3: CASSRVQGSEAFF; DNA: TGTGCCAGCAGCCGGGTACAGGGATCTGAAGCTTTCTTT
J: TRBJ2-1; size: .; V: TRBV10-1; D: .; length: 13; CDR3: CASSERRGNEQFF; DNA: TGCGCCAGCAGTGAAAGGAGAGGGAATGAGCAGTTCTTC
J: TRBJ2-4; size: .; V: TRBV7-2; D: .; length: 13; CDR3: CASSLSGSNIQYF; DNA: TGTGCCAGCAGCTTAAGCGGCTCGAACATTCAGTACTTC
J: TRBJ1-6; size: once; V: TRBV5-1; D: .; length: 15; CDR3: CASRSTGRENSPLHF; DNA: TGCGCCAGCAGAAGCACGGGTCGGGAGAATTCACCCCTCCACTTT
J: TRBJ2-7; size: few; V: TRBV5-6; D: TRBD1; length: 13; CDR3: CASSPGTVNEQYF; DNA: TGTGCCAGCAGCCCCGGGACAGTCAACGAGCAGTACTTC
J: TRBJ2-3; size: .; V: TRBV11-2; D: .; length: 20; CDR3: CASSLDRGAAFRGSADTQYF; DNA: TGTGCCAGCAGCTTAGATCGGGGGGCAGCGTTTCGAGGGTCGGCAGATACGCAGTATTTT
J: TRBJ2-7; size: .; V: TRBV28; D: .; length: 15; CDR3: CASSPTAGESYEQYF; DNA: TGTGCCAGCAGCCCCACCGCAGGGGAGTCCTACGAGCAGTACTTC
J: TRBJ1-2; size: .; V: TRBV4-3; D: TRBD1; length: 15; CDR3: CASSQDTGDNYGYTF; DNA: TGCGCCAGCAGCCAAGATACAGGGGATAACTATGGCTACACCTTC
J: TRBJ1-1; size: .; V: TRBV28; D: .; length: 14; CDR3: CASRAPGHSTEAFF; DNA: TGTGCCAGCAGGGCTCCGGGACACAGCACTGAAGCTTTCTTT
J: TRBJ2-1; size: .; V: TRBV7-3; D: TRBD1; length: 15; CDR3: CASSLMTGGNNEQFF; DNA: TGTGCCAGCAGCTTAATGACAGGGGGTAACAATGAGCAGTTCTTC
J: TRBJ2-1; size: .; V: TRBV19; D: TRBD2; length: 15; CDR3: CASRNGTSPRHEQFF; DNA: TGTGCCAGTAGAAATGGGACTAGTCCCCGTCATGAGCAGTTCTTC
J: TRBJ1-6; size: .; V: TRBV6-5; D: .; length: 14; CDR3: CASSKTRYNSPLHF; DNA: TGTGCCAGCAGTAAGACACGTTATAATTCACCCCTCCACTTT